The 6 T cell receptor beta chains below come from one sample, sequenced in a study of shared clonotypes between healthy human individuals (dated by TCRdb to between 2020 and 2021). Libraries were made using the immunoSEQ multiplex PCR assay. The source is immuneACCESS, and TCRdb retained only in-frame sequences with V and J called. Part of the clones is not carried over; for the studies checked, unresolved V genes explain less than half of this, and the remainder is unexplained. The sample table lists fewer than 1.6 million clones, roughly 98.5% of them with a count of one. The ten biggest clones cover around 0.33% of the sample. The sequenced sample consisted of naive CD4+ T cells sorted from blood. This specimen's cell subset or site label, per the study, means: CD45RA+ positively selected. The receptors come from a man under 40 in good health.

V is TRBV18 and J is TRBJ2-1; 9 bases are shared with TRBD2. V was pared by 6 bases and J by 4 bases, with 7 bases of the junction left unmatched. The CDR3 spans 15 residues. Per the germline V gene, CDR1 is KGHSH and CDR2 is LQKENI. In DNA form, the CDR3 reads TGTGCCAGCTCTTCGGTAGCGGGAGTTTACAATGAGCAGTTCTTC. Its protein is CASSSVAGVYNEQFF.

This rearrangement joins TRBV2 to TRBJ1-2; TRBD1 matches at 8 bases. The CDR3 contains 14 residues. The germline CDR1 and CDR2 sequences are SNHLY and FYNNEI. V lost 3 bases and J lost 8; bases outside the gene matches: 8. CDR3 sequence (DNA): TGTGCCAGCAGTGATTCAGGGGGCGCGAAGGGCTACACCTTC. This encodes CASSDSGGAKGYTF. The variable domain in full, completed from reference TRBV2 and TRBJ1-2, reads EPEVTQTPSHQVTQMGQEVILRCVPISNHLYFYWYRQILGQKVEFLVSFYNNEISEKSEIFDDQFSVERPDGSNFTLKIRSTKLEDSAMYFCASSDSGGAKGYTFGSGTRLTVV.

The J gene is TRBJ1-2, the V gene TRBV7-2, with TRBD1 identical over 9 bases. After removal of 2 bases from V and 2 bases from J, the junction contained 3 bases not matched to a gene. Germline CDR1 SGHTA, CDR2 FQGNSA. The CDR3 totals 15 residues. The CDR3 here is CASSLRTGENYGYTF. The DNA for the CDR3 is TGTGCCAGCAGCTTAAGGACAGGGGAAAACTATGGCTACACCTTC.

CDR3 region: CASSQVEWWTSTDTQYF. CDR3 nucleotide sequence: TGTGCCAGCAGCCAAGTGGAGTGGTGGACTAGCACAGATACGCAGTATTTT. The rearrangement links TRBV7-8 to TRBJ2-3, with a possible D match to TRBD2 (5 bases). Germline V CDR1 and CDR2: SGHVS, FQNEAQ. CDR3 length: 17 residues. V lost 5 bases and J lost 0, with 18 bases in between.

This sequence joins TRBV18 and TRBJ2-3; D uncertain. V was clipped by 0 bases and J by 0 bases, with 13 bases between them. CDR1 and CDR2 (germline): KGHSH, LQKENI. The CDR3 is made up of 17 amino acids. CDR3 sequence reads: CASSPPASFKSTDTQYF. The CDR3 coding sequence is TGTGCCAGCTCACCACCGGCGAGCTTCAAAAGCACAGATACGCAGTATTTT.

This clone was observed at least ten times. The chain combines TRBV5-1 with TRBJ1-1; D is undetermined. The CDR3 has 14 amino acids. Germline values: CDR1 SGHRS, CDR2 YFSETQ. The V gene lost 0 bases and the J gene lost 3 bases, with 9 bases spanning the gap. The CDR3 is CASSLASVHTEAFF. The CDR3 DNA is TGCGCCAGCAGCTTGGCCTCGGTCCACACTGAAGCTTTCTTT.